This is a list of T cell receptor beta chains from one sample in a study of regulatory T cells in long-lasting Graves disease. TCRdb reanalysed the multiplex PCR reads using MiXCR and keeps one entry per CDR3 protein. The profile shows approximately 560,000 distinct CDR3 sequences, roughly 16% of them singletons. These records were also assigned to another study, of T cells in Graves' hyperthyroidism and ophthalmopathy.

The sample consisted of peripheral blood mononuclear cells (PBMCs), taken at new diagnosis, from a patient treated with antithyroid drugs. Every receptor here comes from a man aged 18 to 30 with Graves disease. Both conserved end residues are part of each CDR3. A D gene is named only where the DNA matches it firmly. Size tells how often a clone was seen (once, few, many) or the class of an expanded clone, and some rows leave it out.

>TRBD1|TRBJ2-1|few|TRBV28
TGTGCCACTCGCTCGGCCGGAGCAGGGGGCGATGAGCAGTTCTTC
CATRSAGAGGDEQFF
>-|TRBJ1-1|few|TRBV19
TGTGCCAGTAGTTCCTACCGGGACTGGACGACCAACACTGAAGCTTTCTTT
CASSSYRDWTTNTEAFF
>TRBD1|TRBJ2-7|many|TRBV7-9
TGTGCCAGCAGCGGCGACAGGGACGCCAACGAGCAGTACTTC
CASSGDRDANEQYF
>-|TRBJ2-7|few|TRBV7-9
TGTGCCAGCAGCTTAAATGGGGTCTGGCACGAGCAGTACTTC
CASSLNGVWHEQYF
>-|TRBJ2-4|-|TRBV11-3
TGTGCCAGCAGCTTCGCGGGCCGTTTACCGATAGCATTAATTCAGTACTTC
CASSFAGRLPIALIQYF
>TRBD1|TRBJ2-3|few|TRBV5-1
TGCGCCAGCAGTCCCGACAGGGGAGACACAGATACGCAGTATTTT
CASSPDRGDTDTQYF
>-|TRBJ1-4|many|TRBV12-3/TRBV12-4
TGTGCCAGCAGTTTTGGGTCAGGGCCTGAAAAACTGTTTTTT
CASSFGSGPEKLFF
>TRBD2|TRBJ2-3|many|TRBV12-3/TRBV12-4
TGTGCCAGCAGTTCACTCAGGGTGCTAGCGGCCACAGATACGCAGTATTTT
CASSSLRVLAATDTQYF
>-|TRBJ2-7|many|TRBV18
TGTGCCAGCTCACCACCATGGCCCTACGAGCAGTACTTC
CASSPPWPYEQYF
>-|TRBJ2-7|-|TRBV30
TGTGCCTGGAGTTCCGGACATGGGACATTACAAGACGAGCAGTACTTC
CAWSSGHGTLQDEQYF
>TRBD1|TRBJ2-3|few|TRBV25-1
TGTGCCAGCAGTGGGCCCTTGGGGGACAGGGTCTCAGATACGCAGTATTTT
CASSGPLGDRVSDTQYF
>TRBD2|TRBJ2-1|-|TRBV20-1
TGCAGTTGGAAACTAGCGGGTCGACGATACAATGAGCAGTTCTTC
CSWKLAGRRYNEQFF
>TRBD1|TRBJ2-1|many|TRBV28
TGTGCCAGCAGTTGGACAGGGAATGAGCAGTTCTTC
CASSWTGNEQFF
>TRBD1|TRBJ1-5|few|TRBV28
TGTGCCAACAGTTCCACCGGGACAGGTGTCCATTTT
CANSSTGTGVHF
>TRBD1|TRBJ2-1|many|TRBV2
TGTGCCAGCAGTGTCAGACAGGGGGATAATGAGCAGTTCTTC
CASSVRQGDNEQFF
>-|TRBJ1-2|many|TRBV2
TGTGCCAGCAGTGGGGAGGGGACCGCGCGGGGCTACACCTTC
CASSGEGTARGYTF
>TRBD2|TRBJ2-3|many|TRBV6-1
TGTGCCAGCAGTAGTCAGCGGGAGGAGGTCACAGATACGCAGTATTTT
CASSSQREEVTDTQYF
>-|TRBJ1-2|-|TRBV3-1
TGTGCCAGCAGCCCCCTATGGGGCGACGTTGGCTACACCTTC
CASSPLWGDVGYTF
>-|TRBJ1-6|-|TRBV30
TGTGCCTGGAGTGTGGCAGGAGGTAGTAATTCACCCCTCCACTTT
CAWSVAGGSNSPLHF
>TRBD2|TRBJ2-1|-|TRBV27
TGTGCCAGCAGTCGGACTAGCGGGATCTCCTACAATGAGCAGTTCTTC
CASSRTSGISYNEQFF
>-|TRBJ1-4|few|TRBV27
TGTGCCAGCAGTCTAACCCCGGGGACAACTAATGAAAAACTGTTTTTT
CASSLTPGTTNEKLFF
>TRBD1|TRBJ1-2|-|TRBV3-1
TGTGCCAGCAGCCTCCGGGACAGGGGGTGCACCTTC
CASSLRDRGCTF
>TRBD2|TRBJ2-1|few|TRBV27
TGTGCCAGCAACAGCGGGAGGGCCTACAATGAGCAGTTCTTC
CASNSGRAYNEQFF
>TRBD2|TRBJ2-7|many|TRBV7-8
TGTGCCAGCAGCGTCGGGACTAGCGGATCTTACTACGAGCAGTACTTC
CASSVGTSGSYYEQYF
>-|TRBJ2-2|few|TRBV7-2
TGTGCCAGCAGCTTAGCGGTATCTTCCGGGGAGCTGTTTTTT
CASSLAVSSGELFF
>-|TRBJ2-1|many|TRBV27
TGTGCCAGCAGTCCCCATAACAGGGATCCACTAATTCGCGAGCAGTTCTTC
CASSPHNRDPLIREQFF
>-|TRBJ2-6|few|TRBV27
TGTGCCAGCAGTCTGCTACAGGGGGGGTATGGGGCCAACGTCCTGACTTTC
CASSLLQGGYGANVLTF
>-|TRBJ2-3|many|TRBV27
TGTGCCAGCAGCCGCGACTCTGGGGGCACAGATACGCAGTATTTT
CASSRDSGGTDTQYF
>-|TRBJ1-2|-|TRBV9
TGTGCCAGCAGCGTAGGACAGCCCCTCTATGGCTACACCTTC
CASSVGQPLYGYTF
>TRBD1|TRBJ1-2|-|TRBV5-1
TGCGCCAGCACCCAAGGGACAGGGTATGGCTACACCTTC
CASTQGTGYGYTF
>TRBD1|TRBJ1-4|-|TRBV15
TGTGCCACCAGCGAAGGACAGGGGGCGCTTCCTAATGAAAAACTGTTTTTT
CATSEGQGALPNEKLFF
>TRBD1|TRBJ2-1|few|TRBV12-3/TRBV12-4
TGTGCCAGCAGTCTAGGGGGACAGGGCTCCTACAATGAGCAGTTCTTC
CASSLGGQGSYNEQFF
>TRBD1|TRBJ2-3|many|TRBV2
TGTGCCAGTGAGGGGACAGCTAGCACAGATACGCAGTATTTT
CASEGTASTDTQYF
>TRBD2|TRBJ2-2|few|TRBV3-1
TGTGCCAGCACCTATACCCGGACTAGCGGGTCCTCCGCGAACACCGGGGAGCTGTTTTTT
CASTYTRTSGSSANTGELFF
>TRBD2|TRBJ2-5|few|TRBV9
TGTGCCAGCAGCCCAAGCGGGAGTAGCCAAGAGACCCAGTACTTC
CASSPSGSSQETQYF
>-|TRBJ1-6|many|TRBV3-1
TGTGCCAGCAGCCAATTCGGGGTTTCACCCCTCCACTTT
CASSQFGVSPLHF
>TRBD1|TRBJ1-1|-|TRBV29-1
TGCAGCGCCGGAGGGGGCCCATCCACTGAAGCTTTCTTT
CSAGGGPSTEAFF
>TRBD2|TRBJ2-7|many|TRBV20-1
TGCAGTGCTTCGAGGACTAGTTACGAGCAGTACTTC
CSASRTSYEQYF
>TRBD2|TRBJ2-1|few|TRBV30
TGTGCCTGGAGTCTTGGGACTAGCGGGAGCTCCTACAATGAGCAGTTCTTC
CAWSLGTSGSSYNEQFF
>TRBD2|TRBJ2-2|many|TRBV7-3
TGTGCCAGCAGCCCACTAGCGGGAGCTTCCGGGGAGCTGTTTTTT
CASSPLAGASGELFF
>-|TRBJ2-7|-|TRBV27
TGTGCCAGCAGCCCACCCCGGCCAAACTACGAGCAGTACTTC
CASSPPRPNYEQYF
>-|TRBJ2-7|few|TRBV5-6
TGTGCCAGCAGCTTTCTCTCGGGCGAGCAGTACTTC
CASSFLSGEQYF
>-|TRBJ1-1|-|TRBV20-1
TGCAGCCCTTACCAGTTTGAAGCTTTCTTT
CSPYQFEAFF
>-|TRBJ2-7|many|TRBV28
TGTGCCAGCAGGGGTATTTCCTACGAGCAGTACTTC
CASRGISYEQYF
>-|TRBJ2-3|many|TRBV6-1
TGTGCCAGCAGTGTCGCAGTGGGAGATACGCAGTATTTT
CASSVAVGDTQYF
>-|TRBJ1-4|few|TRBV28
TGTGCCAGCAGTTTAGGTGGGGCGAGGGCAACTAATGAAAAACTGTTTTTT
CASSLGGARATNEKLFF
>-|TRBJ2-7|-|TRBV9
TGTGCCAGCAGCGTGGATCCGGGCCGTAACTACGAGCAGTACTTC
CASSVDPGRNYEQYF
>-|TRBJ2-1|-|TRBV7-2
TGTGCCAGCAGCCAGACGGGGGCCGCTAATGAGCAGTTCTTC
CASSQTGAANEQFF
>TRBD1|TRBJ1-1|many|TRBV2
TGTGCCAGCAGTGAACAGGGACAGGCGAACACTGAAGCTTTCTTT
CASSEQGQANTEAFF
>-|TRBJ1-4|few|TRBV11-2
TGTGCCAGCAGCTCGGACCGCCGCGTAGATGAAAAACTGTTTTTT
CASSSDRRVDEKLFF
>-|TRBJ2-7|few|TRBV29-1
TGCAGCGTTGACTCCGGGACGGACTACGAGCAGTACTTC
CSVDSGTDYEQYF
>-|TRBJ2-7|many|TRBV5-1
TGCGCCAGCAGCCATCGTCCCAGGGGATTATCCTACGAGCAGTACTTC
CASSHRPRGLSYEQYF